The text below deals with one T cell receptor (beta chain). The antigen is undetermined. The data were obtained in a study of beta chain features in type 1 diabetes. The authors sorted CD4+ naive, central memory, regulatory and stem cell-like memory cells via CD45RO/CCR7/CD25/CD127/CD95/CD27. Sequencing targeted expressed TCRB transcripts, as all isolated RNA had been reverse transcribed. Clones were sequenced by immunoSEQ multiplex PCR, and TCRdb holds only the in-frame ones, with some missing. The sample records around 140,000 clones, approximately 10% being singletons. Study-level findings and limits: TCRB CDR3 length was moderately but significantly reduced in all four CD4+ subsets of Type 1 diabetes patients.

The material sequenced was central memory CD4+ T cells from blood. The sequence came from a young man with type 1 diabetes.

The CDR3 nucleotides are TGCGCCAGCAGCTTGGGTAGCGGGGGCTACGAGCAGTACTTC. It encodes CASSLGSGGYEQYF. The rearrangement links TRBV5-1 to TRBJ2-7; 9 nucleotides line up with TRBD2. Losses at the gene ends were 0 bases for V and 3 bases for J; bases not matched to a gene: 1. This CDR3 is 14 amino acids long. Germline V CDR1 and CDR2: SGHRS, YFSETQ.